The TCR beta chain described here comes from a study of cytomegalovirus exposure and HLA in healthy donors. Overall study results and limits: An apparent linkage of common viral pathogens to several of the most significant clusters emerged in a later analysis.

The CDR3 is 13 amino acids. The V and J ends lost 6 bases and 6 bases, in that order; junction bases with no gene match: 10. CDR1 is SQVTM and CDR2 is ANQGSEA in the germline V gene. With 60 Vbeta and 13 Jbeta primers, the PCR was carried out. Using immunoSEQ multiplex PCR, the repertoire was profiled, and TCRdb retains in-frame clones only, with some absent. The sample yields roughly 200,000 clones, about 90% seen once. Details on this clone: The target antigen is unknown.

The genes are TRBV29-1 and TRBJ2-7; 8 positions agree with TRBD1. The specimen was PBMCs. This sequence was found in a man aged 30-40 years in good health and CMV-seronegative. CDR3 sequence reads: CSVSQTQGAEQYF. The CDR3 DNA sequence: TGCAGCGTGTCCCAAACCCAGGGGGCCGAGCAGTACTTC.